This T cell receptor (beta chain) was identified during a study of OX40 agonist ivuxolimab in advanced cancers. With respect to this clone: The antigen is undetermined.

Measured with immunoSEQ multiplex PCR; TCRdb has only the in-frame clones, and not every one. In the table there are tens of thousands of clones, roughly 84% of which are singletons. Study-level findings and limits: Partial responders receiving 0.1-3.0 mg/kg showed among the lowest clonal expansion. CD4+ and CD8+ blood T cells expanded clonally by week 6 at 0.1 to 3.0 mg/kg.

Per germline, CDR1 KGHSH and CDR2 LQKENI. Unmatched junction bases numbered 10, after V lost 4 bases and J lost 8 bases. The CDR3 has 14 amino acids. The sequencing used CD4+ or CD8+ T cells sorted from blood, collected in a trial of the OX40 agonist ivuxolimab. The rearrangement joins TRBV18 to TRBJ1-2, with 7 bases matching TRBD1. This TCR was sampled from an adult with an advanced solid tumor such as melanoma, head and neck, liver or kidney cancer. CDR3 in amino acids: CASSRGQAVDGYTF. The CDR3 region has the DNA TGTGCCAGCTCACGAGGACAGGCCGTGGACGGCTACACCTTC.